In its sample, the clone carrying this T cell receptor (beta chain) was seen once. These data originate in a study of high-grade serous ovarian cancer treatment subgroups. Overall study context: Each sample yielded on average roughly 7,400 unique TCR beta rearrangements from more than 13,000 reads.

Tumor tissue was taken before any definitive surgery or chemotherapy was given. There are 14 residues in the CDR3. V dropped 7 bases and J dropped 1; count of bases not matched to a gene: 8. Germline V gives CDR1 SGHRS, CDR2 YFSETQ. Profiled with immunoSEQ multiplex PCR; TCRdb holds only in-frame clones, not every one. Altogether some 2,300 clones are present, roughly four fifths being singletons, with the ten largest covering around 9%. The rearrangement uses TRBV5-1 and TRBJ2-7; 7 nucleotides agree with TRBD1. This clonotype was obtained from a human donor with high-grade serous ovarian cancer. The sequencing input was tumor tissue. The CDR3 is CASARDSGSYEQYF. CDR3 in DNA: TGCGCCAGCGCCCGGGACAGCGGATCCTACGAGCAGTACTTC.